This T cell receptor (beta chain) was retrieved from a study of shared clonotypes between healthy human individuals. On this clone itself: Its antigen is unknown.

From germline, CDR1 is SGHTA and CDR2 FQGNSA. The CDR3 extends over 15 amino acids. Germline trimming cut 5 bases from V and 4 bases from J; bases unmatched to any gene: 7. Whole-study results and caveats: The study drew on few donors, limiting represented genetic and exposure-history diversity.

The study drew its donors from healthy HIV-negative adults without recent acute infections or vaccinations. Only Caucasian adults living in Nashville, Tennessee made up the donor group. The table came from immunoSEQ multiplex PCR; TCRdb's copy has only in-frame clones and leaves some out. The sample yields 2 million to 3 million clones, approximately 90% seen once. The source material was naive CD4+ T cells sorted from blood. Subset: CD45RA+ positively selected. The gene calls are TRBV7-2 and TRBJ2-2; 7 nucleotides match TRBD2. The TCR originated in a man younger than 30 in good health. The CDR3 sequence: CASSPGGLPTGELFF. The CDR3 DNA sequence: TGTGCCAGCAGCCCGGGGGGACTCCCCACCGGGGAGCTGTTTTTT. Drawing the rest from reference TRBV7-2 and TRBJ2-2, the complete variable domain is GAGVSQSPSNKVTEKGKDVELRCDPISGHTALYWYRQSLGQGLEFLIYFQGNSAPDKSGLPSDRFSAERTGGSVSTLTIQRTQQEDSAVYLCASSPGGLPTGELFFGEGSRLTVL.